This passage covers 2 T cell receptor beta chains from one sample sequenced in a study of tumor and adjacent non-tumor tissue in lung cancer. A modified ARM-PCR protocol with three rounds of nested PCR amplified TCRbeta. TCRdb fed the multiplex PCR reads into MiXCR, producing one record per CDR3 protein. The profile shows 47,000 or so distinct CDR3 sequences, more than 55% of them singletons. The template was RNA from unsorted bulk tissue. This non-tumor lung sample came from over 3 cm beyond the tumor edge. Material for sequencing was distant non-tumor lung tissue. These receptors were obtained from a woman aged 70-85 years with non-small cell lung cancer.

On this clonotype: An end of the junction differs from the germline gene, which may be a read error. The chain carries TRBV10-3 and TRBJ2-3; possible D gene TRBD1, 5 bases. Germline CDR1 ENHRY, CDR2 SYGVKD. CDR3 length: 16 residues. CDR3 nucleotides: TGTGCCATCGGTGAGTCGATGTTCCAGGACACAGATACGCAATATTTT. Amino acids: CAIGESMFQDTDTQYF.

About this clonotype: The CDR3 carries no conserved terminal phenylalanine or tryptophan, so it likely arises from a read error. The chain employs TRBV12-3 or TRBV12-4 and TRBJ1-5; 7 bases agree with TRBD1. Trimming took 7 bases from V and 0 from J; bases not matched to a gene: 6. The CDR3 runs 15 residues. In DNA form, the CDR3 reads TGTGCCAGCAATTCAGGGGACAGTAGCAATCAGCCCCAGCATTAT. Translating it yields CASNSGDSSNQPQHY.